This T cell receptor (beta chain) was sequenced during a study of cytomegalovirus exposure and HLA in healthy donors. The primer mix had 60 Vbeta and 13 Jbeta primers. The assay was immunoSEQ multiplex PCR, and TCRdb's table has in-frame clones only and misses some. The table shows roughly 100,000 clones, with more than 75% occurring only once. V lost 1 base, J lost 9 bases, and 6 bases stayed unmatched. Germline values: CDR1 SGHTA, CDR2 FQGNSA. CDR3 length: 15 amino acids. The clonotype originates from a woman aged 45-65 years in good health and CMV-seropositive. The gene calls are TRBV7-2 and TRBJ1-6, with 7 bases that match TRBD1. Sequencing input: PBMCs. In DNA form, the CDR3 reads TGTGCCAGCAGCTTAGATAGGGGGCGAAGTTCACCCCTCCACTTT. It codes for CASSLDRGRSSPLHF.